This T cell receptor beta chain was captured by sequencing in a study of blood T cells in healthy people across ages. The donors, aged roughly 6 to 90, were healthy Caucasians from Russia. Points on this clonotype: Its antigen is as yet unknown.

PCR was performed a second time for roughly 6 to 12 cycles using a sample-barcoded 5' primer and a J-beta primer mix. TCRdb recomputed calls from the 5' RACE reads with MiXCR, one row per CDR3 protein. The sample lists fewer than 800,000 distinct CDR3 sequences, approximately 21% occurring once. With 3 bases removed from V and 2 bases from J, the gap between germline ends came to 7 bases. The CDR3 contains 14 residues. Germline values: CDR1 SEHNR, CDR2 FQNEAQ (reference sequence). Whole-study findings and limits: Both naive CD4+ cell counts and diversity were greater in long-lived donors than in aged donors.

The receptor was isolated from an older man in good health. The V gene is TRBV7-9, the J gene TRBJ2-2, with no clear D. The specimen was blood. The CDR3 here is CASSFSYNTGELFF. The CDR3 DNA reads TGTGCCAGCAGCTTCTCATATAACACCGGGGAGCTGTTTTTT.